The 24 T cell receptor beta chains below all came from one sample that was sequenced in a study of tumor-infiltrating lymphocytes in primary liver carcinoma (dated by TCRdb to about 2017). Sequencing was carried out with an Illumina HiSeq 2500. Starting from 450 to 500 ng total RNA, TCRbeta-specific cDNA was produced by reverse transcription with a constant-region primer and ProtoScript II reverse transcriptase. The TCRbeta libraries were prepared through three rounds of nested multiplex PCR following a slightly modified ARM-PCR procedure. Each of the first two PCR rounds ran for nine to ten cycles and used multiplex TRBV1-TRBV30 forward primers together with a Cbeta reverse primer. TCRdb redid the processing of the public reads, applying fastp at Q25 and MiXCR, and retained in-frame beta chains. One record per CDR3 amino acid sequence lists the most common genes and DNA. Here the sample has 55,000 to 65,000 distinct CDR3 sequences; 55% to 75% occur a single time. Of the sample, about 56% falls within the top ten clones.

Total RNA and DNA were co-extracted without cell sorting from roughly 20-30 mg of bulk tissue using the AllPrep DNA/RNA mini kit. Sequences were obtained from liver tumor tissue from sampling region 2. The cell subset or site label here, explained by the study, means: tumor region T2, inferior pole. These receptors came from a man aged 35 to 55 with primary liver carcinoma and hepatitis B virus infection.

Of note for this clonotype: Possible read error: a much larger clone is one base away. This chain uses TRBV7-9 with TRBJ2-4, with TRBD2 identical over 8 bases. CDR3 size: 15 residues. The ends lost 5 bases at V and 4 bases at J; junction bases unmatched: 7. Per germline, CDR1 SEHNR and CDR2 FQNEAQ (reference sequence). The DNA of the CDR3 is TGTGCCAGCAGCCTCGGACTAGCAGAGAAAAACATTCAGTACTTC. Translation: CASSLGLAEKNIQYF.

To note about this clonotype: The junction differs from germline at one of its ends, possibly a read error. The chain couples TRBV6-2 or TRBV6-3 to TRBJ2-1; weak D call: TRBD2 (5 bases). Germline V CDR1 and CDR2: MNHEY, SVGEGT. The CDR3 spans 14 residues. CDR3 amino acids: CAISYSLGGNERFF. CDR3 nucleotide sequence: TGTGCCATCAGTTACTCACTAGGTGGGAATGAGCGGTTCTTC.

This clonotype appeared many times. This chain joins TRBV7-9 and TRBJ2-7; D not certain. The V and J ends lost 5 bases and 2 bases respectively, with 19 bases between them. From germline, CDR1 is SEHNR and CDR2 FQNEAQ (reference sequence). The CDR3 covers 16 residues. The CDR3 DNA follows: TGTGCCAGCAGCGCTATAACTGCAGGCTTAGCCTACGAGCAGTACTTC. Protein product: CASSAITAGLAYEQYF.

A word on this clonotype: Germline is not matched at one junction end, which may reflect a read error. The chain employs TRBV12-3 or TRBV12-4 and TRBJ2-1; possible D gene TRBD2, 6 bases. The CDR3 sequence is 15 residues long. In DNA form, the CDR3 reads TGTGCCGGCATCTTAGCGGTCGCGTCCTACAATGGGCAGTTCTTC. Its protein product is CAGILAVASYNGQFF.

To note about this clonotype: A junction boundary mismatches the germline segment, possibly from a read error. The J gene is TRBJ2-5, the V gene TRBV5-4; D tentatively reads TRBD1 or TRBD2 (5 bases each). The CDR3 loop spans 14 amino acids. Germline CDR1 is SGHNT and CDR2 is YYREEE (reference sequence). For the CDR3, the DNA is TGTGGCAGCAGCCCAGCACAGGTGGGGGAGATCCAGTACTTC. This translates into CGSSPAQVGEIQYF.

This clonotype has a count of ten or more. The rearrangement joins TRBV29-1 to TRBJ2-2, with 9 positions matching TRBD1. The CDR3 is 12 residues long. Germline V gene data show CDR1 as SQVTM and CDR2 as ANQGSEA. V shed 7 bases, J shed 6 bases, and the junction held 3 bases outside the gene matches. The CDR3 bases are TGCAGCGGTGGACAGGGGTCCGGGGAGCTGTTTTTT. This gives the protein CSGGQGSGELFF.

As regards this clonotype: Its ends do not fully match the called genes, so a read error is possible. The CDR3 DNA is TGTACCAGCAGCGAGGACAGTAACATGAACACTGAAGCTTTCTTT. Translating it yields CTSSEDSNMNTEAFF. The chain links TRBV9 to TRBJ1-1; maybe TRBD1 (6 bases). The CDR3 contains 15 residues. Germline lookup yields CDR1 SGDLS and CDR2 YYNGEE.

Concerning this clonotype: Its ends do not fully match the called genes, so a read error is possible. This chain uses TRBV5-1 with TRBJ2-7; unclear D gene. CDR3 length: 14 residues. Per germline, CDR1 SGHRS and CDR2 YFSETQ. The CDR3 is CASSPMAETYDQYF. In DNA, the CDR3 is TGCGCCAGCAGCCCGATGGCGGAGACTTACGACCAGTACTTC.

Concerning this clonotype: A junction end diverges from the germline sequence, so it may reflect a read error. The chain joins TRBV4-1 to TRBJ2-7; TRBD1 matches 9 bases. CDR1 and CDR2 from the germline V gene are MGHRA and YSYEKL. The CDR3 length is 17 residues. The DNA for the CDR3 is TGCGCCAGCGGCCAAGGCTTGGGGACAGGGACCTTCTACGAGCAGTACTTC. This sequence encodes CASGQGLGTGTFYEQYF.

This clonotype occurred a few times. A read error may produce the germline difference seen at one junction end. V gene TRBV29-1 combines with J gene TRBJ2-5; D is uncertain. The CDR3 has 13 residues. Germline V gene sequence: CDR1 SQVTM, CDR2 ANQGSEA. The CDR3 DNA sequence: TGCAGCGTTAGATTCCGGTACCAAGAGACCCTGTACTTC. As protein: CSVRFRYQETLYF. The whole variable domain, filled in from reference TRBV29-1 and TRBJ2-5, reads SAVISQKPSRDICQRGTSLTIQCQVDSQVTMMFWYRQQPGQSLTLIATANQGSEATYESGFVIDKFPISRPNLTFSTLTVSNMSPEDSSIYLCSVRFRYQETLYFGPGTRLLVL.

Worth noting for this clonotype: At one end, the junction sequence differs from germline, possibly due to a read error. V gene TRBV5-4 combines with J gene TRBJ2-5; TRBD1 matches at 8 bases. CDR1 SGHNT and CDR2 YYREEE come from the germline V gene (reference sequence). The CDR3 is 13 amino acids. DNA of the CDR3: TGTGCAAGCAGCTTGACAGGGGTGAAGACCCAGTACTTC. Translated: CASSLTGVKTQYF.

Points on this clonotype: Possible read error: a much larger clone is one base away. Likely a read error: the CDR3 ends without its conserved phenylalanine or tryptophan. The V and J genes are TRBV4-1 and TRBJ2-1; no firm D call. The germline V gene encodes CDR1 MGHRA and CDR2 YSYEKL. Between the trimmed V and J ends, which lost 4 bases and 5 bases, there was a span of 12 bases. The CDR3 is made up of 14 amino acids. Written as DNA, the CDR3 is TGCGCCAGCAGCCCGCTCGGTAACAACAATGAGCAGTTCCTC. It codes for CASSPLGNNNEQFL.

As for this clonotype: Possible read error: a much larger clone is one base away. The rearrangement joins TRBV28 to TRBJ2-2; tentative D call: TRBD2 (5 bases). The CDR3 is made up of 13 amino acids. Germline CDR1 reads MDHEN; CDR2 reads SYDVKM. The CDR3 region is CAGSLLRGRELFF. In DNA form, the CDR3 reads TGTGCCGGCAGTTTACTCAGAGGGAGGGAGCTGTTTTTT.

This clonotype was seen ten or more times. This chain uses TRBV5-4 with TRBJ1-1; D is perhaps TRBD1 (6 bases). Per the germline V gene, CDR1 is SGHNT and CDR2 is YYREEE (reference sequence). The germline V and J ends were trimmed by 1 base and 1 base, with 11 bases remaining between them. The CDR3 runs 15 residues. The CDR3 reads CASSLTGSKNTEAFF. DNA for the CDR3: TGTGCCAGCAGCTTGACAGGGTCGAAGAACACTGAAGCTTTCTTT.

This clonotype was seen repeatedly, ten times or more. This chain links TRBV5-1 with TRBJ2-2; 8 positions agree with TRBD2. The V gene's germline CDR1 is SGHRS and CDR2 YFSETQ. The CDR3 sequence is 15 residues long. V gave up 1 base and J gave up 5 bases; unmatched junction bases: 4. The CDR3 region is CASSLTAGETGELFF. CDR3 nucleotide sequence: TGCGCCAGCAGCTTGACAGCGGGAGAAACCGGGGAGCTGTTTTTT. The full variable domain, rest sourced from reference TRBV5-1 and TRBJ2-2, is KAGVTQTPRYLIKTRGQQVTLSCSPISGHRSVSWYQQTPGQGLQFLFEYFSETQRNKGNFPGRFSGRQFSNSRSEMNVSTLELGDSALYLCASSLTAGETGELFFGEGSRLTVL.

The chain links TRBV12-3 or TRBV12-4 to TRBJ2-7; 11 positions match TRBD1. The CDR3 has 15 amino acids. After removal of 5 bases from V and 5 bases from J, the junction contained 8 bases not matched to a gene. DNA of the CDR3: TGTGCCAGCAGTCTAGGACAGGGGGCCGACCACGAGCAGTACTTC. Translating it yields CASSLGQGADHEQYF.

Worth noting for this clonotype: At one of its ends the junction is not consistent with the germline gene, which may arise from a read error. The chain uses TRBV7-9 and TRBJ1-2; unclear D gene. Germline CDR1 reads SEHNR; CDR2 reads FQNEAQ (reference sequence). The CDR3 extends over 16 amino acids. The CDR3 DNA sequence: TGTGCCGGCAGCCTCGAGGGCAGGCTGTCTCAGTATGGCTACACCTTC. Its protein product is CAGSLEGRLSQYGYTF.

The V call is TRBV6-6, the J call TRBJ2-4, with TRBD2 as a possible D gene (5 bases). Germline CDR1 MNHNY, CDR2 SVGAGI (reference sequence). This CDR3 comprises 16 residues. V shed 6 bases and J shed 3 bases, with 18 bases lying between them. CDR3 in DNA: TGTGCCAGCAGCTTGGGGATAGGAGGATACAAAAACATTCAGTACTTC. Translated: CASSLGIGGYKNIQYF.

This clonotype has at least ten counts. The gene calls are TRBV6-6 and TRBJ1-5, with TRBD1 identical over 9 bases. The germline V gene encodes CDR1 MNHNY and CDR2 SVGAGI (reference sequence). The V gene end was trimmed by 7 bases and the J gene end by 4 bases; junction bases not matched to a gene: 5. The CDR3 is 14 residues long. CDR3 loop: CASTRGQGNQPQHF. Written as DNA, the CDR3 is TGTGCCAGCACCCGCGGACAGGGGAATCAGCCCCAGCATTTT.

This clonotype was counted at least ten times. This rearrangement joins TRBV28 to TRBJ1-5, with a possible D match to TRBD1 (5 bases). Germline V gene sequence: CDR1 MDHEN, CDR2 SYDVKM. The CDR3 extends over 15 amino acids. With 2 bases removed from V and 3 bases from J, the gap between germline ends came to 11 bases. The CDR3: CASSLSGTVNQPQHF. The CDR3 DNA reads TGTGCCAGCAGTTTAAGTGGGACGGTCAATCAGCCCCAGCATTTT.

As to this clonotype: This CDR3 fails to terminate in the conserved phenylalanine or tryptophan, so it likely reflects a read error. This chain joins TRBV6-1 and TRBJ2-7; D ambiguous. CDR3 length equals 13 residues. Germline V gives CDR1 MNHNS, CDR2 SASEGT. V lost 2 bases and J 3 bases, leaving 8 bases between the germline ends. CDR3 amino acids: CASSEWVLYEQYL. DNA of the CDR3: TGTGCCAGCAGTGAATGGGTTCTCTACGAGCAGTACCTC.

Remarks on this clonotype: Mismatch with germline at one junction end may stem from a read error. The chain carries TRBV6-6 and TRBJ2-7; 7 bases fit TRBD2. Germline-derived CDR1 and CDR2 are MNHNY and SVGAGI (reference sequence). The CDR3 loop spans 15 amino acids. The CDR3 region is CASSSSREVYCEHYF. The CDR3, as DNA: TGTGCCAGCAGTTCTAGCCGGGAGGTCTACTGCGAGCACTACTTC.

This clonotype was counted once. This may come from a read error, since a much larger clone is one base off. This chain links TRBV7-9 with TRBJ2-1, with D possibly matching TRBD1 (6 bases). CDR3 length equals 15 residues. The V gene's germline CDR1 is SEHNR and CDR2 FQNEAQ (reference sequence). V lost 5 bases to trimming and J lost 4 bases, with 15 bases between them. As DNA, the CDR3 is TGTGCCAGCAGCCTGATACTGACAGGTTACAATGAGCAGTTCTTC. Translating it yields CASSLILTGYNEQFF.

In the case of this clonotype: This is likely a read error, given that the CDR3 carries no conserved phenylalanine or tryptophan at its end. The genes are TRBV6-5 and TRBJ2-1; 9 bases map to TRBD2. CDR1 is MNHEY and CDR2 is SVGAGI in the germline V gene. The CDR3 is 17 residues long. CDR3: CASSYSYSGSSYNKQFL. In DNA, the CDR3 is TGTGCCAGCAGTTACTCGTATAGCGGGAGCTCCTACAATAAGCAGTTCCTC.